The 5 T cell receptor beta chains below were found in one sample sequenced in a study of T cells in Graves' hyperthyroidism and ophthalmopathy. RNA transcripts provided the source from which TCR beta CDR3 regions were amplified. HTBI primers were employed in a first-round RT-PCR of the TCR CDR3. Using its own MiXCR run on the multiplex PCR reads, TCRdb lists one record per CDR3 protein. The sample has about 95,000 distinct CDR3 sequences, about 37% seen once. The sample comprised peripheral blood or thyroid tissue (not recorded which). Every receptor here comes from a woman in her 30s with Graves' hyperthyroidism.

By share, this clonotype ranks as medium-sized. V and J are TRBV15 and TRBJ1-1, with D maybe TRBD1 (5 bases). Germline V gives CDR1 LNHNV, CDR2 YYDKDF (reference sequence). With 3 bases removed from V and 2 bases from J, the gap between germline ends came to 7 bases. This CDR3 has 13 residues. For the CDR3, the DNA is TGTGCCACCAGCAGCGACAGCAACACTGAAGCTTTCTTT. Translation gives CATSSDSNTEAFF. The entire variable domain, with the rest obtained from reference TRBV15 and TRBJ1-1, is as follows: DAMVIQNPRYQVTQFGKPVTLSCSQTLNHNVMYWYQQKSSQAPKLLFHYYDKDFNNEADTPDNFQSRRPNTSFCFLDIRSPGLGDTAMYLCATSSDSNTEAFFGQGTRLTVV.

This clonotype turned up a few times. The chain carries TRBV30 and TRBJ2-5; no reliable D call. CDR1 and CDR2 (germline): GTSNPN, SVGIG (reference sequence). Trimming left V 0 bases short and J 0 bases short, with 11 bases between. CDR3 length: 15 residues. CDR3 region: CAWSVPEIYQETQYF. CDR3 DNA sequence: TGTGCCTGGAGTGTACCAGAGATTTACCAAGAGACCCAGTACTTC.

This clonotype was picked up many times. The chain recombines TRBV20-1 with TRBJ2-7; D tentatively fits TRBD1 or TRBD2 (5 bases each). Germline loops: CDR1 DFQATT, CDR2 SNEGSKA (reference sequence). The ends were cut back, 3 bases at V and 2 bases at J, with 17 bases in the middle. The CDR3 runs 15 residues. The CDR3 sequence: CSARGTDARAYEQYF. The CDR3 DNA is TGCAGTGCTAGGGGGACGGACGCAAGGGCCTACGAGCAGTACTTC.

This clonotype was observed many times. This sequence joins TRBV12-3 or TRBV12-4 and TRBJ1-5, with D uncertain. V was cut by 0 bases and J by 0 bases, with 3 bases left in between. CDR3 size: 14 residues. CDR3 nucleotides: TGTGCCAGCAGTTTAGCCCGTAGCAATCAGCCCCAGCATTTT. Its protein product is CASSLARSNQPQHF.

The V and J genes are TRBV20-1 and TRBJ1-5; D not certain. CDR3 length: 11 residues. The V and J ends lost 1 base and 11 bases respectively, with 9 bases between them. The germline V gene encodes CDR1 DFQATT and CDR2 SNEGSKA (reference sequence). The CDR3 region is CSARGKETQHF. Written as DNA, the CDR3 is TGCAGTGCTAGAGGCAAGGAGACCCAGCATTTT.